Listed below are T cell receptor beta chains from one sample, sequenced in a study of shared clonotypes between healthy human individuals. This table comes from immunoSEQ multiplex PCR, and its TCRdb copy is limited to in-frame clones, with some not included. The sample holds approximately 250,000 clones; approximately 65% are singletons and the top ten take 11%. The sample comprised memory CD4+ T cells sorted from blood. The receptors come from a man aged 25-40 years in good health. CDR3s include the opening cysteine and the closing phenylalanine or tryptophan. Fields, in order: D gene, clone size, V gene, J gene, CDR3 length, CDR3 DNA, CDR3 protein. D genes are given only for firm matches. Size is stated for part of the rows, as once, few or many counts, or as a class when the clone is expanded.

D gene: -
clone size: -
V gene: TRBV7-2
J gene: TRBJ2-7
CDR3 length: 13
CDR3 DNA: TGTGCCAGCAGCCTGGACTTCCTCTACGAGCAGTACTTC
CDR3 protein: CASSLDFLYEQYF

D gene: TRBD1
clone size: -
V gene: TRBV5-5
J gene: TRBJ1-1
CDR3 length: 14
CDR3 DNA: TGTGCCAGCAGCTCGACAGGGTCGCACACTGAAGCTTTCTTT
CDR3 protein: CASSSTGSHTEAFF

D gene: -
clone size: -
V gene: TRBV15
J gene: TRBJ2-1
CDR3 length: 14
CDR3 DNA: TGTGCCACCAGCAGAGACTACAGCGGCAATGAGCAGTTCTTC
CDR3 protein: CATSRDYSGNEQFF

D gene: TRBD1
clone size: -
V gene: TRBV7-2
J gene: TRBJ2-7
CDR3 length: 14
CDR3 DNA: TGTGCCAGCAGCTCTTACAGGGGGCAGTACGAGCAGTACTTC
CDR3 protein: CASSSYRGQYEQYF

D gene: TRBD1
clone size: -
V gene: TRBV2
J gene: TRBJ2-5
CDR3 length: 13
CDR3 DNA: TGTGCCAGCAGCGGGACAGGGGGAGAGACCCAGTACTTC
CDR3 protein: CASSGTGGETQYF

D gene: -
clone size: -
V gene: TRBV5-1
J gene: TRBJ2-5
CDR3 length: 14
CDR3 DNA: TGCGCCAGCAGCTTTATGACAGGCCAAGAGACCCAGTACTTC
CDR3 protein: CASSFMTGQETQYF

D gene: -
clone size: -
V gene: TRBV4-2
J gene: TRBJ2-7
CDR3 length: 14
CDR3 DNA: TGTGCCAGCAGCCAAGTAGTAGCGAGAGAGCGGCAGTACTTC
CDR3 protein: CASSQVVARERQYF

D gene: -
clone size: once
V gene: TRBV28
J gene: TRBJ2-3
CDR3 length: 14
CDR3 DNA: TGTGCCAGCAGTTCTATGGGAGGACGGGGTCCGACGTATTTT
CDR3 protein: CASSSMGGRGPTYF

D gene: -
clone size: -
V gene: TRBV19
J gene: TRBJ1-4
CDR3 length: 14
CDR3 DNA: TGTGCCAGTAGTAATCTCGCAACTAATGAAAAACTGTTTTTT
CDR3 protein: CASSNLATNEKLFF

D gene: TRBD2
clone size: -
V gene: TRBV4-3
J gene: TRBJ2-3
CDR3 length: 20
CDR3 DNA: TGCGCCAGCAGCCAAGCCTTAAGAGGGTCAAGCGGGAGGCCGACAGATACGCAGTATTTT
CDR3 protein: CASSQALRGSSGRPTDTQYF

D gene: -
clone size: once
V gene: TRBV18
J gene: TRBJ2-1
CDR3 length: 12
CDR3 DNA: TGTGCCAGAGCCACAGGGAGTAATGAGCAGTTCTTC
CDR3 protein: CARATGSNEQFF

D gene: TRBD1
clone size: -
V gene: TRBV30
J gene: TRBJ1-2
CDR3 length: 16
CDR3 DNA: TGTGCCTGGAGTGCTCACTTCAGACAGGGGAACTATGGCTACACCTTC
CDR3 protein: CAWSAHFRQGNYGYTF

D gene: -
clone size: -
V gene: TRBV7-9
J gene: TRBJ2-1
CDR3 length: 14
CDR3 DNA: TGTGCCAGCAGCGTCTCCGCCCGGAGCAATGAGCAGTTCTTC
CDR3 protein: CASSVSARSNEQFF

D gene: -
clone size: few
V gene: TRBV2
J gene: TRBJ1-2
CDR3 length: 13
CDR3 DNA: TGTGCCAGCAGTACGACGGCCTACTATGGCTACACCTTC
CDR3 protein: CASSTTAYYGYTF

D gene: TRBD2
clone size: -
V gene: TRBV5-5
J gene: TRBJ2-1
CDR3 length: 15
CDR3 DNA: TGTGCCAGCAGCCCGACTAGCGGGAGTTACAATGAGCAGTTCTTC
CDR3 protein: CASSPTSGSYNEQFF

D gene: -
clone size: -
V gene: TRBV6-1
J gene: TRBJ1-3
CDR3 length: 15
CDR3 DNA: TGTGCCAGCAGGGCAAGGGATTACTCTGGAAACACCATATATTTT
CDR3 protein: CASRARDYSGNTIYF

D gene: TRBD2
clone size: -
V gene: TRBV5-1
J gene: TRBJ2-1
CDR3 length: 17
CDR3 DNA: TGCGCCAGCAGCTTGGGACTAGCGGGTTCCCCCGGGGATGAGCAGTTCTTC
CDR3 protein: CASSLGLAGSPGDEQFF

D gene: -
clone size: -
V gene: TRBV7-9
J gene: TRBJ1-2
CDR3 length: 13
CDR3 DNA: TGTGCCAGCAGCGAAGAGGGGGGCTATGGCTACACCTTC
CDR3 protein: CASSEEGGYGYTF

D gene: -
clone size: -
V gene: TRBV7-2
J gene: TRBJ2-4
CDR3 length: 14
CDR3 DNA: TGTGCCAGCAGCGGGGGTGGAACCAAAAACATTCAGTACTTC
CDR3 protein: CASSGGGTKNIQYF

D gene: -
clone size: once
V gene: TRBV5-1
J gene: TRBJ1-3
CDR3 length: 14
CDR3 DNA: TGCGCCAGCAGCTACTCGGGGAACGGAAACACCATATATTTT
CDR3 protein: CASSYSGNGNTIYF

D gene: -
clone size: -
V gene: TRBV6-1
J gene: TRBJ1-1
CDR3 length: 12
CDR3 DNA: TGTGCCAGTACAGGTATGAACACTGAAGCTTTCTTT
CDR3 protein: CASTGMNTEAFF

D gene: -
clone size: -
V gene: TRBV28
J gene: TRBJ2-1
CDR3 length: 18
CDR3 DNA: TGTGCCAGCAGCCCCCTTCCGGTCGGACGTAGGGGCAGGGGTGAGCAGTTCTTC
CDR3 protein: CASSPLPVGRRGRGEQFF

D gene: TRBD1
clone size: -
V gene: TRBV2
J gene: TRBJ1-4
CDR3 length: 15
CDR3 DNA: TGTGCCAGCAGTGAACAGGGACAGGGTAATGAAAAACTGTTTTTT
CDR3 protein: CASSEQGQGNEKLFF

D gene: -
clone size: -
V gene: TRBV10-3
J gene: TRBJ2-4
CDR3 length: 14
CDR3 DNA: TGTGCCATTTCGCAAACGGAAGCCAAAAACATTCAGTACTTC
CDR3 protein: CAISQTEAKNIQYF

D gene: TRBD1
clone size: -
V gene: TRBV6-5
J gene: TRBJ1-2
CDR3 length: 15
CDR3 DNA: TGTGCCAGCAGTTACTATGCCGGGACAGGCTATGGCTACACCTTC
CDR3 protein: CASSYYAGTGYGYTF

D gene: -
clone size: few
V gene: TRBV15
J gene: TRBJ1-1
CDR3 length: 13
CDR3 DNA: TGTGCCACCAGCAGCCAGGGGAACACTGAAGCTTTCTTT
CDR3 protein: CATSSQGNTEAFF

D gene: -
clone size: -
V gene: TRBV11-2
J gene: TRBJ2-2
CDR3 length: 14
CDR3 DNA: TGTGCCAGCAGCCTAGACGGGAACACCGGGGAGCTGTTTTTT
CDR3 protein: CASSLDGNTGELFF

D gene: TRBD2
clone size: -
V gene: TRBV6-5
J gene: TRBJ2-5
CDR3 length: 16
CDR3 DNA: TGTGCCAGCAGTTACTTACGGACTAGCGGGAAGGAGACCCAGTACTTC
CDR3 protein: CASSYLRTSGKETQYF

D gene: TRBD1
clone size: -
V gene: TRBV6-1
J gene: TRBJ2-7
CDR3 length: 15
CDR3 DNA: TGTGCCAGCAGTGTTTACCAGGGGGCGAGCTACGAGCAGTACTTC
CDR3 protein: CASSVYQGASYEQYF

D gene: -
clone size: -
V gene: TRBV5-6
J gene: TRBJ2-7
CDR3 length: 17
CDR3 DNA: TGTGCCAGCAGCACACCGCCCACTTGGTCTAGAACGCCAGAGCAGTACTTC
CDR3 protein: CASSTPPTWSRTPEQYF

D gene: TRBD1
clone size: -
V gene: TRBV7-9
J gene: TRBJ1-2
CDR3 length: 14
CDR3 DNA: TGTGCCAGCAGCTCGTTATTGACAGGGTACGGCTACACCTTC
CDR3 protein: CASSSLLTGYGYTF

D gene: -
clone size: -
V gene: TRBV27
J gene: TRBJ2-3
CDR3 length: 16
CDR3 DNA: TGTGCCAGCAGTATCACCCGGGACATTGGCACAGATACGCAGTATTTT
CDR3 protein: CASSITRDIGTDTQYF

D gene: TRBD1
clone size: -
V gene: TRBV5-4
J gene: TRBJ2-1
CDR3 length: 15
CDR3 DNA: TGTGCCAGCAACATACAGGGGGTGTCCTACAATGAGCAGTTCTTC
CDR3 protein: CASNIQGVSYNEQFF

D gene: -
clone size: -
V gene: TRBV5-4
J gene: TRBJ2-7
CDR3 length: 15
CDR3 DNA: TGTGCCAGCAGCCCCGGGACCATCAGCTCCTACGAGCAGTACTTC
CDR3 protein: CASSPGTISSYEQYF

D gene: TRBD1
clone size: -
V gene: TRBV18
J gene: TRBJ1-4
CDR3 length: 14
CDR3 DNA: TGTGCCAGCTCGGGAGGGACAGCGGGGGAAAAACTGTTTTTT
CDR3 protein: CASSGGTAGEKLFF

D gene: -
clone size: -
V gene: TRBV30
J gene: TRBJ1-5
CDR3 length: 13
CDR3 DNA: TGTGCCTGGAGTCCAGGGTCCCACCAGCCCCAGCATTTT
CDR3 protein: CAWSPGSHQPQHF

D gene: TRBD2
clone size: -
V gene: TRBV7-9
J gene: TRBJ2-1
CDR3 length: 15
CDR3 DNA: TGTGCCAACCAGGGGACTAGCGGGAGGTATAATGAGCAGTTCTTC
CDR3 protein: CANQGTSGRYNEQFF

D gene: -
clone size: once
V gene: TRBV2
J gene: TRBJ1-3
CDR3 length: 14
CDR3 DNA: TGTGCCAGCCAGGGTAGGAACTCTGGAAACACCATATATTTT
CDR3 protein: CASQGRNSGNTIYF

D gene: TRBD1
clone size: -
V gene: TRBV6-1
J gene: TRBJ1-2
CDR3 length: 13
CDR3 DNA: TGTGCCAGTAGACTGACAGGGGAATATGGCTACACCTTC
CDR3 protein: CASRLTGEYGYTF

D gene: TRBD2
clone size: -
V gene: TRBV9
J gene: TRBJ2-7
CDR3 length: 17
CDR3 DNA: TGTGCCAGCAGCGTAGGCGCAAGACTAGCGGGAGGCCACGAGCAGTACTTC
CDR3 protein: CASSVGARLAGGHEQYF

D gene: TRBD1
clone size: few
V gene: TRBV30
J gene: TRBJ1-1
CDR3 length: 18
CDR3 DNA: TGTGCCTACTTAGGGACAGGGAAAAGACTCATCATGAACACTGAAGCTTTCTTT
CDR3 protein: CAYLGTGKRLIMNTEAFF

D gene: -
clone size: -
V gene: TRBV28
J gene: TRBJ2-2
CDR3 length: 13
CDR3 DNA: TGTGCCAGCATTGGGCGGCACACCGGGGAGCTGTTTTTT
CDR3 protein: CASIGRHTGELFF

D gene: TRBD1
clone size: -
V gene: TRBV5-5
J gene: TRBJ2-7
CDR3 length: 15
CDR3 DNA: TGTGCCAGCAGCTACCCGGGACAGGGGTCCTACGAGCAGTACTTC
CDR3 protein: CASSYPGQGSYEQYF

D gene: TRBD1
clone size: -
V gene: TRBV28
J gene: TRBJ1-2
CDR3 length: 16
CDR3 DNA: TGTGCCAGCAGTTTCTCTTCGACAGGGGGAAACTATGGCTACACCTTC
CDR3 protein: CASSFSSTGGNYGYTF

D gene: TRBD1
clone size: -
V gene: TRBV28
J gene: TRBJ2-7
CDR3 length: 14
CDR3 DNA: TGTGCCAGCACCCAGGGGGACAGGGTCAACGAGCAGTACTTC
CDR3 protein: CASTQGDRVNEQYF

D gene: TRBD2
clone size: -
V gene: TRBV5-5
J gene: TRBJ2-1
CDR3 length: 16
CDR3 DNA: TGTGCCAGCAGCCGTCTGACTAGCGGGAGGTTCAATGAGCAGTTCTTC
CDR3 protein: CASSRLTSGRFNEQFF

D gene: -
clone size: -
V gene: TRBV18
J gene: TRBJ2-5
CDR3 length: 17
CDR3 DNA: TGTGCCAGCTCACCAATTTGGGGCAGAGGCATGCAAGAGACCCAGTACTTC
CDR3 protein: CASSPIWGRGMQETQYF

D gene: -
clone size: -
V gene: TRBV28
J gene: TRBJ2-7
CDR3 length: 14
CDR3 DNA: TGTGCCAGCAGCCTAACTGCCAGGGCCTACGAGCAGTACTTC
CDR3 protein: CASSLTARAYEQYF

D gene: TRBD2
clone size: -
V gene: TRBV28
J gene: TRBJ2-1
CDR3 length: 15
CDR3 DNA: TGTGCCAGCAGCACCCGACGGCGGGGGATGAGTGAGCAGTTCTTC
CDR3 protein: CASSTRRRGMSEQFF

D gene: -
clone size: -
V gene: TRBV6-6
J gene: TRBJ2-1
CDR3 length: 11
CDR3 DNA: TGTGCCAGCAGCCATAGTAATGAGCAGTTCTTC
CDR3 protein: CASSHSNEQFF

D gene: -
clone size: once
V gene: TRBV28
J gene: TRBJ2-7
CDR3 length: 14
CDR3 DNA: TGTGCCAGCACCCAAATACTCGACTCCAAGGTCCATTACTTC
CDR3 protein: CASTQILDSKVHYF

D gene: TRBD2
clone size: few
V gene: TRBV7-2
J gene: TRBJ2-3
CDR3 length: 14
CDR3 DNA: TGTGCCAGCAGCTTAGCCCGGGGGGTAGATACGCAGTATTTT
CDR3 protein: CASSLARGVDTQYF

D gene: TRBD1
clone size: -
V gene: TRBV7-2
J gene: TRBJ2-7
CDR3 length: 14
CDR3 DNA: TGTGCCAGCAGCTTTACGACAGGGGGCTACGAGCAGTACTTC
CDR3 protein: CASSFTTGGYEQYF